A selection of T cell receptor beta chains follows, all from one sample in a study of T cells in Graves' hyperthyroidism and ophthalmopathy. Each CDR3 protein gets one entry after TCRdb re-called the multiplex PCR reads with MiXCR. Of 500,000 to 600,000 distinct CDR3 sequences in the sample, approximately 15% were seen once. Sequencing used blood. The receptors here all came from a woman aged 18-35 years with Graves' hyperthyroidism. CDR3s include the opening cysteine and the closing phenylalanine or tryptophan. D genes are given only for firm matches. Clone size, where shown, is once, few, many, or a class for clones that have expanded.

d_call: TRBD2
v_call: TRBV30
clone_size: .
j_call: TRBJ2-7
cdr3_nt: TGTGCCTATATGGGACTAGCGGGAGGCGAGCAGTACTTC
cdr3_aa: CAYMGLAGGEQYF

d_call: .
v_call: TRBV29-1
clone_size: many
j_call: TRBJ1-2
cdr3_nt: TGCAGCGTTGTTGGCAGGGGCCCTTTCTATGGCTACACCTTC
cdr3_aa: CSVVGRGPFYGYTF

d_call: .
v_call: TRBV12-3/TRBV12-4
clone_size: many
j_call: TRBJ1-5
cdr3_nt: TGTGCCAGCACCGGACAGTACAATCAGCCCCAGCATTTT
cdr3_aa: CASTGQYNQPQHF

d_call: TRBD1
v_call: TRBV11-3
clone_size: many
j_call: TRBJ2-7
cdr3_nt: TGTGCCAGCAGCCCCGGGACAGGGGGAACCTACGAGCAGTACTTC
cdr3_aa: CASSPGTGGTYEQYF

d_call: TRBD1
v_call: TRBV7-9
clone_size: .
j_call: TRBJ1-5
cdr3_nt: TGTGCCAGCAGCTCGGGGACAGCGGAAAATCAGCCCCAGCATTTT
cdr3_aa: CASSSGTAENQPQHF

d_call: .
v_call: TRBV6-1
clone_size: many
j_call: TRBJ2-2
cdr3_nt: TGTGCCAGCAGTAAAGGGGGAGACACCGGGGAGCTGTTTTTT
cdr3_aa: CASSKGGDTGELFF

d_call: .
v_call: TRBV2
clone_size: many
j_call: TRBJ1-5
cdr3_nt: TGTGCCAGCGGTCCCCGGACTAATCAGCCCCAGCATTTT
cdr3_aa: CASGPRTNQPQHF

d_call: .
v_call: TRBV6-2/TRBV6-3
clone_size: .
j_call: TRBJ2-2
cdr3_nt: TGTGCCAGCAGCCCAATTACAGAGGTCACCGGGGAGCTGTTTTTT
cdr3_aa: CASSPITEVTGELFF

d_call: .
v_call: TRBV6-1
clone_size: .
j_call: TRBJ1-1
cdr3_nt: TGTGCCAGCAGGAACCTTCGGGATACTGAAGCTTTCTTT
cdr3_aa: CASRNLRDTEAFF

d_call: .
v_call: TRBV7-3
clone_size: many
j_call: TRBJ2-5
cdr3_nt: TGTGCCAGCAGCCCCCGGGACGGCGAAGAGACCCAGTACTTC
cdr3_aa: CASSPRDGEETQYF

d_call: .
v_call: TRBV7-9
clone_size: .
j_call: TRBJ2-3
cdr3_nt: TGTGCCAGCAGCCGCGTTGACGACTCAGGGACAGATACGCAGTATTTT
cdr3_aa: CASSRVDDSGTDTQYF

d_call: TRBD1
v_call: TRBV28
clone_size: many
j_call: TRBJ2-5
cdr3_nt: TGTGCCAGCAGTTATCCGACAGGGTGGGGAGAGACCCAGTACTTC
cdr3_aa: CASSYPTGWGETQYF

d_call: TRBD2
v_call: TRBV29-1
clone_size: .
j_call: TRBJ2-4
cdr3_nt: TGCAGCGTTGAATCGGCTAGCGGGGATTTAAACATTCAGTACTTC
cdr3_aa: CSVESASGDLNIQYF

d_call: .
v_call: TRBV24-1
clone_size: .
j_call: TRBJ2-1
cdr3_nt: TGTCCTTCGTATCCTCGGGGGACCCAGCAGTTCTTC
cdr3_aa: CPSYPRGTQQFF

d_call: TRBD2
v_call: TRBV4-3
clone_size: few
j_call: TRBJ2-7
cdr3_nt: TGCGCCAGCAGCCCACCACCCACAAGCGGGGGGGACGGTTTCTACGAGCAGTACTTC
cdr3_aa: CASSPPPTSGGDGFYEQYF

d_call: TRBD1
v_call: TRBV28
clone_size: many
j_call: TRBJ1-1
cdr3_nt: TGTGCCAGCAGTTCTCATCCAGGGGGCCCACGGGACACTGAAGCTTTCTTT
cdr3_aa: CASSSHPGGPRDTEAFF

d_call: .
v_call: TRBV20-1
clone_size: many
j_call: TRBJ2-3
cdr3_nt: TGCAGTGCTCCCAGGGGTGATACGCAGTATTTT
cdr3_aa: CSAPRGDTQYF

d_call: TRBD2
v_call: TRBV29-1
clone_size: many
j_call: TRBJ2-1
cdr3_nt: TGCAGCGTGGGGCCAGCGGGGGTTACCGCGGACAATGAGCAGTTCTTC
cdr3_aa: CSVGPAGVTADNEQFF

d_call: .
v_call: TRBV7-3
clone_size: many
j_call: TRBJ1-1
cdr3_nt: TGTGCCAGCAGCTTAACGAGGGAGGAGAGGACTGAAGCTTTCTTT
cdr3_aa: CASSLTREERTEAFF

d_call: .
v_call: TRBV27
clone_size: many
j_call: TRBJ2-7
cdr3_nt: TGTGCCAGCGGTTTCGGCTACGAGCAGTACTTC
cdr3_aa: CASGFGYEQYF

d_call: .
v_call: TRBV9
clone_size: once
j_call: TRBJ2-2
cdr3_nt: TGTGCCAGCAGCCCCGTTGCCGGGGAGCTGTTTTTT
cdr3_aa: CASSPVAGELFF

d_call: .
v_call: TRBV19
clone_size: .
j_call: TRBJ1-5
cdr3_nt: TGTGCCAGTAGTTTTACCGGGACTGCCAATCAGCCCCAGCATTTT
cdr3_aa: CASSFTGTANQPQHF

d_call: TRBD2
v_call: TRBV7-8
clone_size: .
j_call: TRBJ2-7
cdr3_nt: TGTGCCAGCAGCTTAGAGGGACTAACCTACGAGCAGTACTTC
cdr3_aa: CASSLEGLTYEQYF

d_call: .
v_call: TRBV5-1
clone_size: .
j_call: TRBJ2-5
cdr3_nt: TGCGCCAGCAGCTCCGGGCCAGGGGTCGTCCAAGAGACCCAGTACTTC
cdr3_aa: CASSSGPGVVQETQYF

d_call: .
v_call: TRBV6-9
clone_size: .
j_call: TRBJ2-5
cdr3_nt: TGTGCCAGCAGTTATTATACAGGGGAGGGGGAGACCCAGTACTTC
cdr3_aa: CASSYYTGEGETQYF

d_call: TRBD1
v_call: TRBV7-9
clone_size: .
j_call: TRBJ2-1
cdr3_nt: TGTGCCAGCAGCCATACAGGGGCCAATGAGCAGTTCTTC
cdr3_aa: CASSHTGANEQFF

d_call: TRBD2
v_call: TRBV3-1
clone_size: few
j_call: TRBJ2-3
cdr3_nt: TGTGCCAGCAGCCCTCGGGACTACTACACAGATACGCAGTATTTT
cdr3_aa: CASSPRDYYTDTQYF

d_call: TRBD2
v_call: TRBV5-1
clone_size: few
j_call: TRBJ2-2
cdr3_nt: TGCGCCAGCACCCCCGGGAGGGCGTCCACCGGGGAGCTGTTTTTT
cdr3_aa: CASTPGRASTGELFF

d_call: TRBD1
v_call: TRBV5-1
clone_size: .
j_call: TRBJ1-4
cdr3_nt: TGCGCCAGCAGCTTTGACAGGGCGAATGGAAAACTGTTTTTT
cdr3_aa: CASSFDRANGKLFF

d_call: .
v_call: TRBV6-2/TRBV6-3
clone_size: .
j_call: TRBJ1-2
cdr3_nt: TGTGCCAGCAGAACCGACGGCTATGGCTACACCTTC
cdr3_aa: CASRTDGYGYTF

d_call: .
v_call: TRBV27
clone_size: .
j_call: TRBJ1-1
cdr3_nt: TGTGCCAGCAGTGAAACGGGGTTTGAAGCTTTCTTT
cdr3_aa: CASSETGFEAFF

d_call: .
v_call: TRBV4-1
clone_size: few
j_call: TRBJ2-7
cdr3_nt: TGCGCCAGCAGCCGAAGCGGCAGGGACGAGCAGTACTTC
cdr3_aa: CASSRSGRDEQYF

d_call: TRBD1
v_call: TRBV18
clone_size: many
j_call: TRBJ2-4
cdr3_nt: TGTGCCAGCTCAGCAAGGACAGGGTTTGCCAAAAACATTCAGTACTTC
cdr3_aa: CASSARTGFAKNIQYF

d_call: TRBD2
v_call: TRBV12-3/TRBV12-4
clone_size: .
j_call: TRBJ2-1
cdr3_nt: TGTGCCAGCAGTTTTGAGCGGGGGGGCCGCAATGAGCAGTTCTTC
cdr3_aa: CASSFERGGRNEQFF

d_call: TRBD1
v_call: TRBV29-1
clone_size: .
j_call: TRBJ2-5
cdr3_nt: TGCAGCGTGGTTACAGGGGGTACCCCCCAAGAGACCCAGTACTTC
cdr3_aa: CSVVTGGTPQETQYF

d_call: .
v_call: TRBV14
clone_size: many
j_call: TRBJ2-1
cdr3_nt: TGTGCCAGCAGCCAAGATTGGTCGAGGAGAGAGCAGTTCTTC
cdr3_aa: CASSQDWSRREQFF

d_call: .
v_call: TRBV11-1
clone_size: many
j_call: TRBJ2-2
cdr3_nt: TGTGCCAGCAGCCCAGGCCTAGGGCGGGTCGGGGAGCTGTTTTTT
cdr3_aa: CASSPGLGRVGELFF

d_call: TRBD2
v_call: TRBV20-1
clone_size: .
j_call: TRBJ2-7
cdr3_nt: TGCAGTGCTTGGGACGTTAGAGCGGGGGGCAGCGAGCAGTACTTC
cdr3_aa: CSAWDVRAGGSEQYF

d_call: TRBD1
v_call: TRBV3-1
clone_size: many
j_call: TRBJ2-1
cdr3_nt: TGTGCCAGCAGCCAATCCCAGGGGGATGAGCAGTTCTTC
cdr3_aa: CASSQSQGDEQFF

d_call: TRBD1
v_call: TRBV7-9
clone_size: .
j_call: TRBJ2-5
cdr3_nt: TGTGCCAGCAGCTTCGCTCTTTCAGGGACAGTTCGGCAAGAGACCCAGTACTTC
cdr3_aa: CASSFALSGTVRQETQYF

d_call: .
v_call: TRBV6-1
clone_size: many
j_call: TRBJ2-3
cdr3_nt: TGTGCCAGCAGGACCCAGGGCACAGATACGCAGTATTTT
cdr3_aa: CASRTQGTDTQYF

d_call: TRBD1
v_call: TRBV13
clone_size: few
j_call: TRBJ2-1
cdr3_nt: TGTGCCAGCAGCGCCCGAGGACAGGGTTTCAACAATGAGCAGTTCTTC
cdr3_aa: CASSARGQGFNNEQFF

d_call: TRBD2
v_call: TRBV9
clone_size: .
j_call: TRBJ2-3
cdr3_nt: TGTGCCAGCACCGGACTAGCGCTCACAGATACGCAGTATTTT
cdr3_aa: CASTGLALTDTQYF

d_call: .
v_call: TRBV20-1
clone_size: many
j_call: TRBJ2-1
cdr3_nt: TGCAGTGCTTGGGACTCCGCCAATGAGCAGTTCTTC
cdr3_aa: CSAWDSANEQFF

d_call: .
v_call: TRBV28
clone_size: many
j_call: TRBJ1-1
cdr3_nt: TGTGCCAGCCGTTCCAGGAACACTGAAGCTTTCTTT
cdr3_aa: CASRSRNTEAFF

d_call: TRBD1
v_call: TRBV20-1
clone_size: .
j_call: TRBJ1-3
cdr3_nt: TGCAGTGCTAGCGATGACAGGGCTGGAAACACCATATATTTT
cdr3_aa: CSASDDRAGNTIYF

d_call: TRBD1
v_call: TRBV20-1
clone_size: .
j_call: TRBJ2-4
cdr3_nt: TGCAGTGCTATCAACCTAAGGGGGCAGGGGAACATTCAGTACTTC
cdr3_aa: CSAINLRGQGNIQYF